This T cell receptor (beta chain) originates from a study of T cell changes during pregnancy in multiple sclerosis. The V gene's germline CDR1 is SGHRS and CDR2 YFSETQ. CDR3 length: 13 amino acids. Trimming stripped 4 bases from V and 6 bases from J, with 10 bases between. Sequenced by immunoSEQ multiplex PCR; TCRdb stores in-frame clones only, minus some. The data contain tens of thousands of clones, approximately 93% of them singletons. The TCR comes from a female donor with multiple sclerosis, enrolled in a pregnancy study. The chain uses TRBV5-1 and TRBJ2-2, with D tentatively TRBD2 (5 bases). The specimen was peripheral blood, collected in the second trimester of pregnancy. The CDR3 nucleotides are TGCGCCAGCAGCCTGGTCGGGGCCGGGGAGCTGTTTTTT. This sequence encodes CASSLVGAGELFF.